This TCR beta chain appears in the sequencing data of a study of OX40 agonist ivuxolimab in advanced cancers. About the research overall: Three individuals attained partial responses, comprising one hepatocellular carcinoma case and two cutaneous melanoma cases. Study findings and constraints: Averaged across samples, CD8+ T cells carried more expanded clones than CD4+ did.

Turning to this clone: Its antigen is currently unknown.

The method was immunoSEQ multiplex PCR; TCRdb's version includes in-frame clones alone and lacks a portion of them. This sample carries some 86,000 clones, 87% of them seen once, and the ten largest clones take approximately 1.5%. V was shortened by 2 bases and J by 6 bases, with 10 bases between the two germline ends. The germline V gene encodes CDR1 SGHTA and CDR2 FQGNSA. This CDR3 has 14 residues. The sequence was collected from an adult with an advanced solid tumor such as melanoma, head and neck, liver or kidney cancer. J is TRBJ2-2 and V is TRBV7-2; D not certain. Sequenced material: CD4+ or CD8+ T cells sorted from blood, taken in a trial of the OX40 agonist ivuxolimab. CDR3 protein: CASSLRAAAGELFF. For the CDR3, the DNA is TGTGCCAGCAGCTTACGGGCTGCGGCCGGGGAGCTGTTTTTT. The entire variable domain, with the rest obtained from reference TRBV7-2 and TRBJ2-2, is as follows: GAGVSQSPSNKVTEKGKDVELRCDPISGHTALYWYRQSLGQGLEFLIYFQGNSAPDKSGLPSDRFSAERTGGSVSTLTIQRTQQEDSAVYLCASSLRAAAGELFFGEGSRLTVL.